These T cell receptor beta chains were read from a single sample in a study of shared clonotypes between healthy human individuals. Produced via immunoSEQ multiplex PCR; TCRdb's table is partial and in-frame only. The repertoire holds a few hundred thousand clones, with approximately 97% as singletons. The sample comprised memory CD8+ T cells sorted from blood. These receptors came from a young man in good health. Both conserved end residues are part of each CDR3. D genes are given only for firm matches. Clone size, where shown, is once, few, many, or a class for clones that have expanded.

clone_size d_call j_call v_call cdr3_aa cdr3_nt
- TRBD2 TRBJ2-1 TRBV11-2 CASSFRTSLNEQFF TGTGCCAGCAGCTTTAGGACTAGCCTCAATGAGCAGTTCTTC
- - TRBJ1-2 TRBV4-2 CASSWDGFNYGYTF TGTGCCAGCAGCTGGGACGGCTTTAACTATGGCTACACCTTC
once - TRBJ2-1 TRBV5-1 CASSLDGGPYNEQFF TGCGCCAGCAGCTTGGATGGCGGACCTTACAATGAGCAGTTCTTC
- - TRBJ2-7 TRBV28 CASRRAYSYEQYF TGTGCCAGCAGGCGGGCCTACTCCTACGAGCAGTACTTC
- - TRBJ2-1 TRBV28 CASSLRGRAVEQFF TGTGCCAGCAGCCTAAGGGGCCGAGCTGTGGAGCAGTTCTTC
- TRBD2 TRBJ2-7 TRBV7-2 CASSRQTGGPGYEQYF TGTGCCAGCAGCCGGCAAACGGGAGGGCCGGGATACGAGCAGTACTTC
- - TRBJ2-7 TRBV28 CASSFPRVNPWRGLGYEQYF TGTGCCAGCAGTTTTCCCAGGGTCAACCCTTGGCGGGGCCTTGGGTACGAGCAGTACTTC
- - TRBJ2-1 TRBV5-4 CASSTLHGSSYNEQFF TGTGCCAGCAGCACCTTACACGGGAGCTCCTACAATGAGCAGTTCTTC
- - TRBJ2-1 TRBV2 CASSEQGAYNEQFF TGTGCCAGCAGTGAACAGGGCGCCTACAATGAGCAGTTCTTC
- TRBD1 TRBJ1-5 TRBV19 CASSIRGQPGRQPQHF TGTGCCAGTAGTATCCGGGGACAGCCCGGTAGGCAGCCCCAGCATTTT
- - TRBJ1-5 TRBV6-1 CASRPTGNYQPQHF TGTGCCAGCAGACCGACAGGCAACTATCAGCCCCAGCATTTT
- TRBD1 TRBJ1-6 TRBV25-1 CASSDPGQGSGNSPLHF TGTGCCAGCAGTGACCCGGGACAGGGAAGCGGGAATTCACCCCTCCACTTT
- - TRBJ1-2 TRBV20-1 CSQFLGYGYTF TGCAGCCAGTTCCTCGGCTATGGCTACACCTTC
- TRBD2 TRBJ2-1 TRBV19 CASSIELAGGHEQFF TGTGCCAGTAGTATCGAACTAGCGGGAGGTCATGAGCAGTTCTTC
- - TRBJ2-5 TRBV11-2 CASRRRQGRGRGGETQYF TGTGCCAGCAGGAGAAGACAGGGTCGCGGGAGAGGAGGAGAGACCCAGTACTTC
- TRBD2 TRBJ2-4 TRBV2 CASSRLAGLAKNIQYF TGTGCCAGCAGTAGACTAGCGGGACTAGCCAAAAACATTCAGTACTTC
- TRBD2 TRBJ2-3 TRBV2 CASRENSVLAGTTDTQYF TGTGCCAGCAGGGAGAACTCTGTGCTAGCGGGAACAACAGATACGCAGTATTTT
- - TRBJ1-3 TRBV20-1 CSASILNTIYF TGCAGTGCTAGTATCCTAAACACCATATATTTT
- - TRBJ2-1 TRBV29-1 CSVFSYNEQFF TGCAGCGTGTTCTCCTACAATGAGCAGTTCTTC
- - TRBJ2-1 TRBV28 CASSFQPALSRLYSGEQFF TGTGCCAGCAGTTTTCAGCCTGCTTTAAGCAGGCTCTACTCGGGTGAGCAGTTCTTC
once - TRBJ2-7 TRBV20-1 CSASSYEQYF TGCAGTGCTAGTTCTTACGAGCAGTACTTC
- - TRBJ2-7 TRBV27 CASSHEGRGEQYF TGTGCCAGCAGTCACGAAGGGCGCGGCGAGCAGTACTTC
- TRBD1 TRBJ1-1 TRBV5-1 CANRKQGTGAAFF TGCGCCAACAGGAAACAAGGGACAGGGGCAGCTTTCTTT
- TRBD2 TRBJ2-7 TRBV19 CASSIWSSGQGGEQYF TGTGCCAGTAGTATATGGTCTAGCGGGCAGGGTGGTGAGCAGTACTTC
once TRBD2 TRBJ2-7 TRBV6-6 CASTSRGGVVGYEQYF TGTGCCAGCACCTCCCGGGGGGGGGTAGTGGGCTACGAGCAGTACTTC
- - TRBJ2-7 TRBV29-1 CSVGTVTYEQYF TGCAGCGTTGGGACAGTTACCTACGAGCAGTACTTC
- - TRBJ2-5 TRBV5-1 CASSFVGSKETQYF TGCGCCAGCAGTTTCGTGGGCAGCAAAGAGACCCAGTACTTC
once TRBD1 TRBJ1-1 TRBV2 CASSEPRQGAGNTEAFF TGTGCCAGCAGTGAACCCCGACAGGGGGCAGGGAACACTGAAGCTTTCTTT
few - TRBJ2-4 TRBV4-2 CASSQDGGVWNIQYF TGTGCCAGCAGCCAAGATGGTGGGGTATGGAACATTCAGTACTTC
once - TRBJ2-3 TRBV10-2 CASSVGRSTDTQYF TGCGCCAGCAGTGTGGGCAGAAGCACAGATACGCAGTATTTT
- - TRBJ2-3 TRBV5-1 CASSSRDPSTDTQYF TGCGCCAGCAGCTCCCGGGACCCTAGCACAGATACGCAGTATTTT
- - TRBJ1-1 TRBV7-9 CASSLGSGGTEAFF TGTGCCAGCAGCTTAGGGTCCGGCGGGACTGAAGCTTTCTTT
- - TRBJ2-7 TRBV14 CASSPDTTYEQYF TGTGCCAGCAGCCCCGACACAACCTACGAGCAGTACTTC
- - TRBJ2-7 TRBV29-1 CSVEIRGEQYF TGCAGCGTTGAAATCCGGGGCGAGCAGTACTTC
- - TRBJ1-2 TRBV30 CAWRHQGKTGGSYGYTF TGTGCCTGGAGGCACCAGGGGAAAACCGGGGGGTCTTATGGCTACACCTTC
- TRBD1 TRBJ2-2 TRBV6-1 CASRWTGETGELFF TGTGCCAGCAGATGGACAGGAGAGACCGGGGAGCTGTTTTTT
- TRBD2 TRBJ2-7 TRBV7-9 CASTGLGRYEQYF TGTGCCAGCACGGGACTAGGACGTTACGAGCAGTACTTC
- - TRBJ1-5 TRBV5-1 CASSLRDGGQPQHF TGCGCCAGCAGCTTGCGGGACGGGGGTCAGCCCCAGCATTTT
- - TRBJ2-7 TRBV2 CASIRGYEQYF TGTGCCAGCATCAGGGGCTACGAGCAGTACTTC
- - TRBJ2-1 TRBV2 CASRDYNEQFF TGTGCCAGCAGGGATTACAATGAGCAGTTCTTC